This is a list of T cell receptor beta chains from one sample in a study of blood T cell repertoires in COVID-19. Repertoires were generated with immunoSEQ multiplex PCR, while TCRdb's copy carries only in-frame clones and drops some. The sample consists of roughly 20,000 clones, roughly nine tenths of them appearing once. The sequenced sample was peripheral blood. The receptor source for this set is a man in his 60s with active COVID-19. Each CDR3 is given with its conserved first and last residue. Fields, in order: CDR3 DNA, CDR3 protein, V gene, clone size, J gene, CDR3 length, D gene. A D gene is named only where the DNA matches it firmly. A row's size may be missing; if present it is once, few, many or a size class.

TGCAGCGTAATCTACGGTATTTCAGATACGCAGTATTTT | CSVIYGISDTQYF | TRBV29-1 | NA | TRBJ2-3 | 13 | NA
TGTGCCAGCAGATTAAGCGGAGGGCAAAACATTCAGTACTTC | CASRLSGGQNIQYF | TRBV7-2 | NA | TRBJ2-4 | 14 | NA
TGTGCCAGCAGCTTAGCCACCTCAGGGGAAGCTTTCTTT | CASSLATSGEAFF | TRBV7-9 | NA | TRBJ1-1 | 13 | NA
TGTGCCAGCAGCTTAACGGGACAGGGTGGAAACACCATATATTTT | CASSLTGQGGNTIYF | TRBV11-2 | NA | TRBJ1-3 | 15 | TRBD1
TGTGCCAGCAGCGCCCGGACTAGCCAAGAGACCCAGTACTTC | CASSARTSQETQYF | TRBV7-2 | NA | TRBJ2-5 | 14 | TRBD2
TGTGCCAGCAGTCCTATTGGTCGATACGGGGAGCTGTTTTTT | CASSPIGRYGELFF | TRBV27 | few | TRBJ2-2 | 14 | NA
TGTGCCAGCAGTGAACTCGGACAGGGGCAGGTCACCTTC | CASSELGQGQVTF | TRBV28 | NA | TRBJ1-2 | 13 | TRBD1
TGTGCCAGCAGCTTAGCTCTCACAGGAATCTACAATGAGCAGTTCTTC | CASSLALTGIYNEQFF | TRBV7-9 | NA | TRBJ2-1 | 16 | NA
TGTGCCAGCAGCAAGAGGACAGGGGCATTGGGGGAGCTGTTTTTT | CASSKRTGALGELFF | TRBV7-2 | NA | TRBJ2-2 | 15 | TRBD1
TGTGCCAGTAATAGTAAGGGACTCACAGATACGCAGTATTTT | CASNSKGLTDTQYF | TRBV19 | NA | TRBJ2-3 | 14 | NA
TGTGCCAGCAGCGCGAGGCAGGGTCAACCCGGGGAGCTGTTTTTT | CASSARQGQPGELFF | TRBV7-9 | NA | TRBJ2-2 | 15 | NA
TGTGCCAGCAGCTTCGCTAGGATTAACACTGAAGCTTTCTTT | CASSFARINTEAFF | TRBV7-2 | once | TRBJ1-1 | 14 | NA
TGTGCCAGCAGTGAAGCCCGGGTATCAGACGAGCAGTACTTC | CASSEARVSDEQYF | TRBV6-1 | once | TRBJ2-7 | 14 | NA
TGCAGCGTCCGGATGCCCGGGGAGACCCAGTACTTC | CSVRMPGETQYF | TRBV29-1 | NA | TRBJ2-5 | 12 | NA
TGCGCCAGCAGCCAACCAGGGGACCTTACTGTCTACACCTTC | CASSQPGDLTVYTF | TRBV4-3 | NA | TRBJ1-2 | 14 | NA
TGTGCCAGCAGTTTATTGGGGACAGGGAATGAAAAACTGTTTTTT | CASSLLGTGNEKLFF | TRBV28 | NA | TRBJ1-4 | 15 | TRBD1
TGCGCCAGCAGCTCGATGGGGCGGGGGGTCCCCTACGAGCAGTACTTC | CASSSMGRGVPYEQYF | TRBV5-1 | NA | TRBJ2-7 | 16 | TRBD2
TGTGCCTGGGTCAGCGGATACACAGATACGCAGTATTTT | CAWVSGYTDTQYF | TRBV30 | NA | TRBJ2-3 | 13 | NA
TGTGCCAGTAGTATAGGGGAGGGGCCCGCCATCTCTTCCTACGAGCAGTACTTC | CASSIGEGPAISSYEQYF | TRBV19 | once | TRBJ2-7 | 18 | TRBD2
TGTGCCAGCAGCTTGGCCCAGGGATTGGCAGATACGCAGTATTTT | CASSLAQGLADTQYF | TRBV5-6 | once | TRBJ2-3 | 15 | NA
TGTGCCTGGAGGACTAGCGGGAGCACAGATACGCAGTATTTT | CAWRTSGSTDTQYF | TRBV30 | NA | TRBJ2-3 | 14 | TRBD2
TGTGCCGTCGGCGGGAGGGTCTTCGGGAGCACAGATACGCAGTATTTT | CAVGGRVFGSTDTQYF | TRBV19 | NA | TRBJ2-3 | 16 | TRBD2
TGCAGCGTTGAAGGGACTGGGGAAAAACTGTTTTTT | CSVEGTGEKLFF | TRBV29-1 | NA | TRBJ1-4 | 12 | NA
TGTGCCAGCAGTTACGGCCCTAGTAGCACAGATACGCAGTATTTT | CASSYGPSSTDTQYF | TRBV6-6 | NA | TRBJ2-3 | 15 | NA
TGTGCCAGCAGTTACTCGAGTTCGTTAGCCAATGAGCAGTTCTTC | CASSYSSSLANEQFF | TRBV6-2/TRBV6-3 | NA | TRBJ2-1 | 15 | NA
TGTGCCAGTAGTATTACGGCCTATAATTCACCCCTCCACTTT | CASSITAYNSPLHF | TRBV19 | few | TRBJ1-6 | 14 | NA
TGTGCCAGCAGCCATCCGGGACTAGCGGGGTCCTACGAGCAGTACTTC | CASSHPGLAGSYEQYF | TRBV4-2 | NA | TRBJ2-7 | 16 | TRBD2
TGTGCCTGGAGGCGGCCCGGGACTGGATTTGCAGATACGCAGTATTTT | CAWRRPGTGFADTQYF | TRBV30 | NA | TRBJ2-3 | 16 | NA
TGTGCCAGCAGCTTAACTCCGGGACCGGGAGCGAGCACCATATATTTT | CASSLTPGPGASTIYF | TRBV5-4 | NA | TRBJ1-3 | 16 | NA
TGTGCCAGCAGCCCAACCGGGACAGGGGGAAGAGCTTTCTTT | CASSPTGTGGRAFF | TRBV6-2/TRBV6-3 | NA | TRBJ1-1 | 14 | TRBD1
TGCGCCAGCAGCTTGGTTCGGCGGCTAGCGGGAGTGATCACAGATACGCAGTATTTT | CASSLVRRLAGVITDTQYF | TRBV5-1 | once | TRBJ2-3 | 19 | TRBD2
TGTGCCAGCAGCTTGGGGGACAGGGCCATTCCTTACGAGCAGTACTTC | CASSLGDRAIPYEQYF | TRBV11-1 | NA | TRBJ2-7 | 16 | TRBD1
TGTGCCAGCAGCGTGGCCTTCGGCGGCACTGAAGCTTTCTTT | CASSVAFGGTEAFF | TRBV9 | NA | TRBJ1-1 | 14 | NA
TGCGCCAGCAGTCCAGGACTAGCGGGGGGGCTCAGGCAAGAGACCCAGTACTTC | CASSPGLAGGLRQETQYF | TRBV5-1 | NA | TRBJ2-5 | 18 | TRBD2
TGTGCCAACCTAACTAGCGGGAGCACCACCGGGGAGCTGTTTTTT | CANLTSGSTTGELFF | TRBV6-5 | NA | TRBJ2-2 | 15 | TRBD2
TGTGCCAGCAGTCCGACGGGACTTCCCTACAATGAGCAGTTCTTC | CASSPTGLPYNEQFF | TRBV27 | NA | TRBJ2-1 | 15 | NA